One sample yielded the 21 T cell receptor beta chains listed below, sequenced in a study of T-cell memory formation after mild COVID-19. Using its own MiXCR run on the 5' RACE reads, TCRdb lists one record per CDR3 protein. The sample has roughly 300,000 distinct CDR3 sequences, around 13% seen once. The sequenced material came from PBMCs or a T cell subset sorted from them (not recorded which). The receptors stem from a man between 18 and 35 years old who had mild COVID-19 (a few samples of this study predate the infection). Cell type and time point are not known.

This clonotype was detected once. The chain joins TRBV2 to TRBJ1-1; D unclear. V was cut by 3 bases and J by 1 base, with 12 bases left in between. CDR3 length equals 15 residues. Germline CDR1 reads SNHLY; CDR2 reads FYNNEI. For the CDR3, the DNA is TGTGCCAGCAGTGATAGGTCGGGTCGGAACACTGAAGCTTTCTTT. Its translation: CASSDRSGRNTEAFF.

This clonotype has at least ten counts. This chain uses TRBV10-3 with TRBJ2-5; 7 nucleotides align to TRBD1. Unmatched junction bases numbered 20, after V lost 5 bases and J lost 5 bases. The CDR3 is 18 amino acids. CDR1 is ENHRY and CDR2 is SYGVKD in the germline V gene. DNA for the CDR3: TGTGCCATCAGTCGACCCCCGAATGCCGGGACAGCCGAGGAGACCCAGTACTTC. The encoded protein is CAISRPPNAGTAEETQYF.

This clonotype has ten or more counts. The chain recombines TRBV12-3 or TRBV12-4 with TRBJ2-3; 10 bases fit TRBD2. This CDR3 has 15 residues. With V trimmed by 4 bases and J by 4 bases, 5 bases remained unmatched. In nucleotides, the CDR3 is TGTGCCAGCAGTTCCTTCCTAGCGGGGGCAGATACGCAGTATTTT. It yields the protein CASSSFLAGADTQYF.

A few counts support this clonotype. This chain links TRBV19 with TRBJ1-1; D is unresolved. The germline V and J ends were trimmed by 9 bases and 1 base, with 21 bases remaining between them. The CDR3 has 16 amino acids. Per the germline V gene, CDR1 is LNHDA and CDR2 is SQIVND (reference sequence). The CDR3 DNA reads TGTGCCAGCAAAACCCCCGGGCCCAGAAGGAACACTGAAGCTTTCTTT. Its protein product is CASKTPGPRRNTEAFF.

This clonotype occurred many times. V usage is TRBV5-1 and J usage is TRBJ1-6; perhaps TRBD1 as D (6 bases). V was clipped by 2 bases and J by 7 bases, with 10 bases between them. Germline lookup yields CDR1 SGHRS and CDR2 YFSETQ. The CDR3 length is 14 residues. In DNA form, the CDR3 reads TGCGCCAGCAGCTTTGGGGGACAAAATTCACCCCTCCACTTT. It is translated as CASSFGGQNSPLHF.

This clonotype has a handful of counts. This chain's CDR3 is CASSGMGRLTASTGELFF. In DNA form, the CDR3 reads TGTGCCAGCAGCGGGATGGGGAGGCTGACCGCGAGTACCGGGGAGCTGTTTTTT. The rearrangement joins TRBV5-6 to TRBJ2-2, with a weak D call TRBD2 (6 bases). Germline-derived CDR1 and CDR2 are SGHDT and YYEEEE. This CDR3 has 18 residues. Trimming stripped 4 bases from V and 5 bases from J, with 24 bases between.

The chain recombines TRBV29-1 with TRBJ2-5; D perhaps matches TRBD1 (6 bases). V was clipped by 5 bases and J by 0 bases, with 10 bases between them. CDR1 is SQVTM and CDR2 is ANQGSEA in the germline V gene. This CDR3 contains 13 residues. The chain's CDR3 is CSVRRDNQETQYF. The CDR3 DNA reads TGCAGCGTTCGCCGGGACAACCAAGAGACCCAGTACTTC.

This clonotype was counted a few times. This chain uses TRBV7-2 with TRBJ1-5, with unresolved D. V lost 11 bases and J 5 bases, leaving 1 base between the germline ends. The germline CDR1 and CDR2 sequences are SGHTA and FQGNSA. The CDR3 sequence is 8 residues long. CDR3 DNA: TGTGCCCATCAGCCCCAGCATTTT. Translating gives CAHQPQHF.

This clonotype was detected once. V gene TRBV6-5 combines with J gene TRBJ1-6, with a tentative D call TRBD1 (5 bases). This CDR3 region has 16 residues. Germline CDR1 MNHEY, CDR2 SVGAGI. Trimming cost V 5 bases and J 7 bases, with 18 bases left between them. The CDR3 sequence is CASSPPSGTENSPLHF. CDR3 sequence (DNA): TGTGCCAGCAGTCCGCCATCCGGGACGGAAAATTCACCCCTCCACTTT.

The sample holds many counts of this clonotype. The J gene is TRBJ2-5, the V gene TRBV7-2; a possible D gene is TRBD2 (5 bases). The CDR3 consists of 15 residues. Trimming stripped 5 bases from V and 1 base from J, with 14 bases between. Germline loops: CDR1 SGHTA, CDR2 FQGNSA. CDR3 in DNA: TGTGCCAGCAGCGCCCGCGGGTGGGGCCAAGAGACCCAGTACTTC. Encoded protein: CASSARGWGQETQYF.

V and J are TRBV5-4 and TRBJ2-1; D is unresolved. Germline V gene data show CDR1 as SGHNT and CDR2 as YYREEE (reference sequence). V shed 0 bases and J shed 12 bases, with 10 bases lying between them. The CDR3 loop spans 12 amino acids. The CDR3 region is CASSLEGLGQFF. As DNA, the CDR3 is TGTGCCAGCAGCTTGGAGGGCCTCGGGCAGTTCTTC.

This chain connects TRBV20-1 to TRBJ1-3; D ambiguous. The CDR3 has 13 residues. V lost 6 bases and J 0 bases, leaving 9 bases between the germline ends. Germline values: CDR1 DFQATT, CDR2 SNEGSKA (reference sequence). The CDR3 DNA is TGCAGTGCCGGGAGGGACTCTGGAAACACCATATATTTT. Translated, it gives CSAGRDSGNTIYF.

There are a few counts of this clonotype. J is TRBJ1-2 and V is TRBV5-1; 12 positions match TRBD1. The CDR3 has 15 amino acids. The ends lost 0 bases at V and 9 bases at J; junction bases unmatched: 6. Germline V gives CDR1 SGHRS, CDR2 YFSETQ. The CDR3: CASSLGGTGGESYTF. The CDR3 nucleotides read TGCGCCAGCAGCTTGGGGGGGACAGGGGGCGAAAGCTACACCTTC.

There are many counts of this clonotype. The chain uses TRBV9 and TRBJ2-3; 12 nucleotides line up with TRBD2. V shed 0 bases, J shed 4 bases, and the junction held 3 bases outside the gene matches. Germline CDR1 is SGDLS and CDR2 is YYNGEE. The length of the CDR3 is 16 residues. CDR3 amino acids: CASSVDPSGGADTQYF. The CDR3 DNA reads TGTGCCAGCAGCGTAGACCCTAGCGGGGGGGCAGATACGCAGTATTTT.

The V gene is TRBV6-5, the J gene TRBJ2-2, with unresolved D. V shed 4 bases and J shed 0 bases, with 9 bases lying between them. The length of the CDR3 is 15 residues. Per germline, CDR1 MNHEY and CDR2 SVGAGI. This chain's CDR3 is CASSLQPPNTGELFF. The DNA of the CDR3 is TGTGCCAGCAGTTTGCAACCCCCGAACACCGGGGAGCTGTTTTTT.

This clonotype was counted many times. The genes are TRBV20-1 and TRBJ2-4; D unclear. Germline CDR1 DFQATT, CDR2 SNEGSKA (reference sequence). V gave up 6 bases and J gave up 0 bases, with 12 bases separating them. The CDR3 runs 14 residues. CDR3 coding DNA: TGCAGTGCGATGACTGGTCTAGCCAAAAACATTCAGTACTTC. It is translated as CSAMTGLAKNIQYF.

This chain connects TRBV20-1 to TRBJ2-3; TRBD2 agrees at 8 bases. J gave up 1 base and V 6 bases, and 12 bases lay outside the gene matches. The CDR3 has 16 residues. The germline V gene has CDR1 DFQATT and CDR2 SNEGSKA (reference sequence). The chain's CDR3 is CSALGLANIRTDTQYF. The CDR3 DNA follows: TGCAGTGCCCTAGGACTAGCCAACATTCGCACAGATACGCAGTATTTT.

This clonotype is classed as large. This sequence joins TRBV6-4 and TRBJ2-6, with TRBD1 identical over 8 bases. From germline, CDR1 is MRHNA and CDR2 SNTAGT. The CDR3 length is 16 residues. The ends lost 0 bases at V and 2 bases at J; junction bases unmatched: 0. CDR3 bases: TGTGCCAGCAGTGACTCGACAGGGGCTGGGGCCAACGTCCTGACTTTC. Translation gives CASSDSTGAGANVLTF.

This clonotype was seen only a few times. V gene TRBV20-1 combines with J gene TRBJ2-7, with D maybe TRBD2 (5 bases). V was trimmed by 8 bases and J by 0 bases, leaving 14 bases between them. CDR1 and CDR2 (germline): DFQATT, SNEGSKA (reference sequence). This CDR3 region has 13 residues. The CDR3 nucleotides are TGCAGTACGTCCCCGGGGAGCTCCTACGAGCAGTACGTC. It is translated as CSTSPGSSYEQYV.

This clonotype came up many times. The J gene is TRBJ2-3, the V gene TRBV12-3 or TRBV12-4, with unresolved D. This CDR3 spans 13 amino acids. V dropped 1 base and J dropped 6 bases, with 8 bases sitting between them. CDR3 nucleotides: TGTGCCAGCAGTTTAGGTCCGCGGGATACGCAGTATTTT. Its translation is CASSLGPRDTQYF.

This chain joins TRBV7-2 and TRBJ2-1; unclear D gene. CDR3 length: 15 amino acids. CDR1 SGHTA and CDR2 FQGNSA come from the germline V gene. Deletions cut 5 bases from V and 8 bases from J, with 19 bases between. CDR3 loop: CASSLRQTPRDEQFF. Written as DNA, the CDR3 is TGTGCCAGCAGCCTACGCCAGACCCCTCGCGATGAGCAGTTCTTC.